This T cell receptor beta chain was sequenced during a study of shared clonotypes between healthy human individuals. Overall study: Donors had three CD4 naive, three CD4 memory, two CD8 naive and one CD8 memory plate apiece.

Authors' analysis steps: Junction-only sequences produced by ImmunoSEQ had no quality scores, so filtering differed. Repertoires were generated with immunoSEQ multiplex PCR, while TCRdb's copy carries only in-frame clones and drops some. V and J calls plus clone size are reproduced from that table; the DNA served to infer D and trimming. The sample consists of 1.4 million to 1.5 million clones, about 96% of them appearing once. Points from the study as a whole: A handful of donors showed sharing of around 5.3% of naive CD4 clonotypes.

In the case of this clone: Its antigen remains unknown.

The sequenced sample was naive CD4+ T cells sorted from blood. Subset in this sample: CD45RA+ positively selected. This TCR derives from a man aged 30 to 39 in good health.

CDR3 DNA sequence: TGTGCCAGCAGTGGTCTCACAGATACGCAGTATTTT. This encodes CASSGLTDTQYF. The chain is built from TRBV4-2 and TRBJ2-3, with unresolved D. Deletions cut 6 bases from V and 2 bases from J, with 6 bases between. Germline CDR1 LGHNA, CDR2 YNFKEQ. The CDR3 covers 12 residues.